Below, 30 T cell receptor beta chains from the same sample are listed, as sequenced in a study of shared clonotypes between healthy human individuals. Data came from immunoSEQ multiplex PCR; TCRdb stores just in-frame clones and leaves some out. Of over 2 million clones in the sample, 85% to 95% were seen once. The sequenced sample was naive CD4+ T cells from PBMCs. The sample's subset: CD45RA+ positively selected. Source of these receptors: a man between 18 and 35 years old in good health. Some clones in this sample may be carry-over from other donors' samples.

The rearrangement joins TRBV9 to TRBJ2-1, with TRBD2 matching 14 bases. Germline CDR1 is SGDLS and CDR2 is YYNGEE. This CDR3 region has 21 residues. The V and J ends lost 0 bases and 9 bases, in that order; junction bases with no gene match: 20. CDR3 region: CASSVESGTSGSRRRRSEQFF. The CDR3, as DNA: TGTGCCAGCAGCGTAGAGTCCGGGACTAGCGGGAGTAGGAGGCGACGAAGTGAGCAGTTCTTC.

In regard to this clone: Other DNA variants within this sample encode the same CDR3. In DNA form, the CDR3 reads TGTGCCACCAGCAGAGTAGCCGGGGAGCTGTTTTTT. It yields the protein CATSRVAGELFF. The chain employs TRBV15 and TRBJ2-2; D gene unclear. V was pared by 1 base and J by 6 bases, with 3 bases between. The CDR3 runs 12 residues. CDR1 and CDR2 from the germline V gene are LNHNV and YYDKDF (reference sequence).

This sequence joins TRBV5-1 and TRBJ1-5; D not resolved. CDR1 is SGHRS and CDR2 is YFSETQ in the germline V gene. Trimming shortened V by 2 bases and J by 4 bases, and 7 bases separated the two germline ends. The CDR3 extends over 13 amino acids. CDR3 sequence (DNA): TGCGCCAGCAGCTTCGGGCCGAATCAGCCCCAGCATTTT. Protein: CASSFGPNQPQHF.

The gene calls are TRBV7-9 and TRBJ1-3, with D tentatively TRBD1 (5 bases). Germline V gene sequence: CDR1 SEHNR, CDR2 FQNEAQ (reference sequence). Trimming took 2 bases from V and 1 from J, leaving 12 bases between them. This CDR3 has 16 residues. The CDR3 nucleotides read TGTGCCAGCAGCTTACGGCGGGGGTCTTCTGGAAACACCATATATTTT. Translation: CASSLRRGSSGNTIYF.

CDR3 coding DNA: TGTGCCAGCAGTACCCAACCCCGGGTTTTAGGTGGCTACACCTTC. It codes for CASSTQPRVLGGYTF. The chain links TRBV28 to TRBJ1-2; D gene uncertain. V was trimmed by 5 bases and J by 7 bases, leaving 20 bases between them. This CDR3 has 15 residues. Germline V gives CDR1 MDHEN, CDR2 SYDVKM.

The chain links TRBV6-1 to TRBJ1-1; D gene unclear. The CDR3 sequence is 14 residues long. The V gene's germline CDR1 is MNHNS and CDR2 SASEGT. Trimming shortened V by 7 bases and J by 0 bases, and 12 bases separated the two germline ends. CDR3 nucleotide sequence: TGTGCCAGCACCCGAGGTGCTTTGAACACTGAAGCTTTCTTT. This translates into CASTRGALNTEAFF.

V is TRBV7-9 and J is TRBJ2-7, with TRBD1 identical over 11 bases. V was pared by 1 base and J by 9 bases, with 8 bases of the junction left unmatched. CDR3 size: 15 residues. Germline lookup yields CDR1 SEHNR and CDR2 FQNEAQ (reference sequence). Here the CDR3 DNA reads TGTGCCAGCAGCTTAGATCCGGGACAGGGGGTTGTGCAGTACTTC. Translated, it gives CASSLDPGQGVVQYF. Based on the CDR3 plus reference TRBV7-9 and TRBJ2-7, the full variable domain is DTGVSQNPRHKITKRGQNVTFRCDPISEHNRLYWYRQTLGQGPEFLTYFQNEAQLEKSRLLSDRFSAERPKGSFSTLEIQRTEQGDSAMYLCASSLDPGQGVVQYFGPGTRLTVT.

This clone was recorded a few times. The chain is built from TRBV6-4 and TRBJ2-2, with no clear D. The germline CDR1 and CDR2 sequences are MRHNA and SNTAGT. The CDR3 extends over 12 amino acids. V lost 6 bases, J lost 3 bases, and 5 bases lay in between. DNA for the CDR3: TGTGCCAGCAGGGCGTACACCGGGGAGCTGTTTTTT. It is translated as CASRAYTGELFF.

This chain links TRBV28 with TRBJ2-7; no clear D. The CDR3 runs to 12 residues. The germline gives CDR1 MDHEN, CDR2 SYDVKM. The germline V and J ends were trimmed by 2 bases and 12 bases, with 14 bases remaining between them. The CDR3 DNA reads as TGTGCCAGCAGTTTAGGGTCCCAGAAAGGGTACTTC. It codes for CASSLGSQKGYF.

The J gene is TRBJ1-1, the V gene TRBV7-9; no clear D. Per the germline V gene, CDR1 is SEHNR and CDR2 is FQNEAQ (reference sequence). The V end lost 11 bases, the J end lost 3 bases, and 13 bases lay between the germline ends. CDR3 length: 12 residues. This CDR3 reads CAVRERHTEAFF. The CDR3 DNA reads as TGTGCCGTCCGCGAACGGCACACTGAAGCTTTCTTT.

V gene TRBV30 combines with J gene TRBJ1-2; possibly TRBD1 for D (5 bases). Deletions cut 5 bases from V and 2 bases from J, with 12 bases between. The CDR3 runs to 13 residues. Germline V gives CDR1 GTSNPN, CDR2 SVGIG (reference sequence). This chain's CDR3 is CAWVRPGNYGYTF. The CDR3 DNA follows: TGTGCCTGGGTCCGCCCAGGGAACTATGGCTACACCTTC.

Details on this clone: This specimen includes other DNA sequences encoding the same CDR3. This chain joins TRBV5-1 and TRBJ2-7; no clear D. V was pared by 1 base and J by 2 bases, with 4 bases between. Germline CDR1 SGHRS, CDR2 YFSETQ. The CDR3 has 12 residues. The CDR3 reads CASSLPPYEQYF. CDR3 bases: TGCGCCAGCAGCTTGCCTCCCTACGAGCAGTACTTC.

This clone was observed once. J is TRBJ2-7 and V is TRBV10-1, with D maybe TRBD2 (6 bases). Deletions cut 8 bases from V and 3 bases from J, with 20 bases between. Germline V gives CDR1 WNHNN, CDR2 SYGVQD (reference sequence). The CDR3 covers 15 residues. The CDR3 DNA is TGCGCCAGCGCGACACCGGGACTTGAAAGCTACGAGCAGTACTTC. It encodes CASATPGLESYEQYF.

The chain links TRBV7-9 to TRBJ2-5; perhaps D is TRBD1 or TRBD2 (5 bases each). Between the trimmed V and J ends, which lost 5 bases and 6 bases, there was a span of 19 bases. Germline CDR1 reads SEHNR; CDR2 reads FQNEAQ (reference sequence). The CDR3 length is 15 residues. The CDR3 DNA follows: TGTGCCAGCAGCCCTACGGGACCAGAGGCCCAGACCCAGTACTTC. This translates into CASSPTGPEAQTQYF.

The CDR3 sequence: CASSSGTGSNEQFF. Here the CDR3 DNA reads TGTGCCAGCTCTTCCGGGACAGGGTCCAATGAGCAGTTCTTC. The gene calls are TRBV28 and TRBJ2-1; TRBD1 matches at 9 bases. The length of the CDR3 is 14 residues. Germline assignment: CDR1 MDHEN and CDR2 SYDVKM. The trim removed 8 bases at V and 6 bases at J, leaving 8 bases unmatched.

The CDR3 nucleotides are TGTGCCAGGGTAGTAGGGGGAGAGCAGTTCTTC. It specifies CARVVGGEQFF. The chain is built from TRBV27 and TRBJ2-1; TRBD1 might be the D (6 bases). The CDR3 is 11 residues long. Trimming removed 9 bases from V and 10 bases from J, with 13 bases in between. Germline CDR1 and CDR2: MNHEY and SMNVEV (reference sequence).

The chain is built from TRBV6-5 and TRBJ2-7; TRBD2 is a possible D gene (6 bases). Per germline, CDR1 MNHEY and CDR2 SVGAGI. The CDR3 is 14 amino acids. V lost 5 bases and J 6 bases, leaving 17 bases between the germline ends. The CDR3 DNA sequence: TGTGCCAGCAGTGAGCGGGTGGGCCACCTCGAGCAGTACTTC. Its translation: CASSERVGHLEQYF.

Worth noting for this clone: Other DNA sequences in this specimen translate into the identical CDR3. This chain connects TRBV4-1 to TRBJ2-2; tentatively, D is TRBD1 or TRBD2 (5 bases each). Germline V gives CDR1 MGHRA, CDR2 YSYEKL. V was cut by 1 base and J by 5 bases, with 8 bases left in between. CDR3 length: 14 residues. The DNA of the CDR3 is TGCGCCAGCAGCCAAGTCGAGGGGACCGGGGAGCTGTTTTTT. Protein sequence: CASSQVEGTGELFF.

On this clone: Other DNA sequences in this specimen translate into the identical CDR3. The chain employs TRBV29-1 and TRBJ1-5; possibly TRBD1 for D (6 bases). The CDR3 consists of 13 residues. Germline V lookup: CDR1 SQVTM, CDR2 ANQGSEA. V shed 4 bases and J shed 4 bases, with 11 bases lying between them. This chain's CDR3 is CSVAGQLNQPQHF. DNA of the CDR3: TGCAGCGTTGCTGGACAGCTGAATCAGCCCCAGCATTTT.

The chain carries TRBV14 and TRBJ2-7; 7 bases agree with TRBD1. The CDR3 runs 13 residues. Trimming cost V 4 bases and J 3 bases; bases outside gene matches: 3. Per germline, CDR1 SGHDN and CDR2 FVKESK. CDR3 coding DNA: TGTGCCAGCAGCCTAGCAGGGGGCTACGAGCAGTACTTC. This translates into CASSLAGGYEQYF.

The chain combines TRBV5-6 with TRBJ2-2; tentatively, D is TRBD1 (6 bases). Trimming shortened V by 6 bases and J by 6 bases, and 18 bases separated the two germline ends. Per germline, CDR1 SGHDT and CDR2 YYEEEE. This CDR3 contains 15 residues. Here the CDR3 DNA reads TGTGCCAGCATCCTTCGGGGACAAAGTCCCGGGGAGCTGTTTTTT. Protein: CASILRGQSPGELFF.

The chain carries TRBV4-3 and TRBJ2-6, with D possibly being TRBD1 (5 bases). V shed 3 bases and J shed 4 bases, with 10 bases lying between them. CDR1 LGHNA and CDR2 YSLEER come from the germline V gene. This CDR3 region has 15 residues. Here the CDR3 reads CASSHSYRGANVLTF. CDR3 DNA: TGCGCCAGCAGCCACAGCTACAGGGGGGCCAACGTCCTGACTTTC.

The table lists this clone with a count of one. CDR3 residues: CASSAGFYNEQFF. CDR3 nucleotide sequence: TGTGCCAGCAGCGCCGGCTTCTACAATGAGCAGTTCTTC. The chain is built from TRBV7-9 and TRBJ2-1; D gene unclear. Germline V gene lookup returns CDR1 SEHNR and CDR2 FQNEAQ (reference sequence). Trimming stripped 5 bases from V and 3 bases from J, with 8 bases between. This CDR3 comprises 13 residues.

The CDR3 sequence is CASSEFAEGAPFNYGYTF. DNA for the CDR3: TGTGCCAGCAGTGAATTTGCGGAAGGGGCGCCGTTTAACTATGGCTACACCTTC. V is TRBV6-1 and J is TRBJ1-2; D perhaps matches TRBD1 (5 bases). The V end lost 2 bases, the J end lost 1 base, and 20 bases lay between the germline ends. CDR1 and CDR2 from the germline V gene are MNHNS and SASEGT. There are 18 residues in the CDR3.

The chain links TRBV2 to TRBJ1-3, with D perhaps matching TRBD1 (5 bases). With 4 bases removed from V and 8 bases from J, the gap between germline ends came to 18 bases. This CDR3 is 15 amino acids long. Germline V gives CDR1 SNHLY, CDR2 FYNNEI. For the CDR3, the DNA is TGTGCCAGCAGTGGGGCAGTTCAGGGTTTGGACACCATATATTTT. It codes for CASSGAVQGLDTIYF. The entire variable domain, with the rest obtained from reference TRBV2 and TRBJ1-3, is as follows: EPEVTQTPSHQVTQMGQEVILRCVPISNHLYFYWYRQILGQKVEFLVSFYNNEISEKSEIFDDQFSVERPDGSNFTLKIRSTKLEDSAMYFCASSGAVQGLDTIYFGEGSWLTVV.

The CDR3 DNA sequence: TGTGCCAGTAGTATAGTCCCGGGGGAAGAGACCCAGTACTTC. As protein: CASSIVPGEETQYF. The rearrangement joins TRBV19 to TRBJ2-5, with D perhaps matching TRBD2 (6 bases). CDR1 LNHDA and CDR2 SQIVND come from the germline V gene (reference sequence). The CDR3 length is 14 residues. The V and J ends lost 1 base and 3 bases respectively, with 9 bases between them.

The chain employs TRBV5-1 and TRBJ2-1, with D uncertain. Trimming pared 5 bases from V and 4 bases from J, leaving 7 bases between. Germline V CDR1 and CDR2: SGHRS, YFSETQ. CDR3 length equals 12 residues. CDR3 protein: CASRWGYNEQFF. The DNA for the CDR3 is TGCGCCAGCAGGTGGGGTTACAATGAGCAGTTCTTC.

This sequence joins TRBV5-1 and TRBJ1-5; D gene unclear. Deletions cut 2 bases from V and 2 bases from J, with 5 bases between. The length of the CDR3 is 13 residues. CDR1 is SGHRS and CDR2 is YFSETQ in the germline V gene. CDR3 in DNA: TGCGCCAGCAGCTTCGCAGGCAATCAGCCCCAGCATTTT. Protein sequence: CASSFAGNQPQHF.

There are a few counts of this clone. This chain uses TRBV4-1 with TRBJ1-5, with TRBD1 matching over 8 bases. From germline, CDR1 is MGHRA and CDR2 YSYEKL. The CDR3 consists of 14 residues. J lost 5 bases, V lost 5 bases, and 5 bases had no gene match. CDR3 coding DNA: TGCGCCAGCAGCGCCCGGACAGGGCATCAGCCCCAGCATTTT. Protein product: CASSARTGHQPQHF.

V usage is TRBV10-1 and J usage is TRBJ2-7, with TRBD2 identical over 15 bases. Germline values: CDR1 WNHNN, CDR2 SYGVQD (reference sequence). Trimming at V came to 7 bases and at J to 4 bases, leaving 11 bases not matched to a gene. The CDR3 extends over 17 amino acids. CDR3 nucleotide sequence: TGCGCCAGCACCGGACTAGCGGGAGGGCTAACGGTATACGAGCAGTACTTC. This codes for CASTGLAGGLTVYEQYF.